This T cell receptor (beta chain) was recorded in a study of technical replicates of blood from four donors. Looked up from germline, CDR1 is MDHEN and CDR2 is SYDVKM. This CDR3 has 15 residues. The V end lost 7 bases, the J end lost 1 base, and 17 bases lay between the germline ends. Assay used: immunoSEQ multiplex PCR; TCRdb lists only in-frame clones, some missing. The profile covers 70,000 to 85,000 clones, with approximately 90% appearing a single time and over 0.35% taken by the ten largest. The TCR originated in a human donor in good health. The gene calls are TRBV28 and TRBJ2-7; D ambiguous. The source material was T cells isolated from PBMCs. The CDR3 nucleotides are TGTGCCAGCAATTCCGGGTCTTCCCTTTCCTACGAGCAGTACTTC. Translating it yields CASNSGSSLSYEQYF.